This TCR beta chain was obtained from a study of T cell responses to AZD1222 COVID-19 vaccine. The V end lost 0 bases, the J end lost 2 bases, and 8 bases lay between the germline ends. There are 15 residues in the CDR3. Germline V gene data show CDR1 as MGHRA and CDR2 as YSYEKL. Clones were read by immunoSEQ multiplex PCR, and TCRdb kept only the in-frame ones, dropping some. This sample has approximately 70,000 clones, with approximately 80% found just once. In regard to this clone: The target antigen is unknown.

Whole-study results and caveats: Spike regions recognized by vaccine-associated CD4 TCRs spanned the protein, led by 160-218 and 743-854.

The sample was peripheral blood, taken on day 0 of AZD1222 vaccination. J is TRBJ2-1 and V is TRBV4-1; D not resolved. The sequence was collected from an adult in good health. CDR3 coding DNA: TGCGCCAGCAGCCAAGACACACCAGCCTACAATGAGCAGTTCTTC. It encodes CASSQDTPAYNEQFF.